Below are 14 T cell receptor beta chains sequenced from a single sample in a study of blood T cell repertoires in COVID-19. Repertoires were generated with immunoSEQ multiplex PCR, while TCRdb's copy carries only in-frame clones and drops some. Seen here are more than 200,000 clones, approximately 90% observed once, and the top ten hold less than 14%. Sample: PBMCs or T cells enriched from blood (not recorded which). The receptors here all came from a man aged 30 to 45 who had recovered from COVID-19.

This chain links TRBV3-1 (or the pseudogene TRBV3-2) with TRBJ1-1, with D possibly matching TRBD1 (6 bases). Deletions cut 1 base from V and 1 base from J, with 10 bases between. The CDR3 has 15 amino acids. Germline V gene data show CDR1 as LGHDT and CDR2 as YNNKEL (reference sequence). As DNA, the CDR3 is TGTGCCAGCAGCCAAGCGCGACAGGCGAACACTGAAGCTTTCTTT. This encodes CASSQARQANTEAFF.

The chain combines TRBV7-6 with TRBJ1-1, with 9 bases aligning to TRBD1. This CDR3 is 15 amino acids long. CDR1 and CDR2 from the germline V gene are SGHVS and FNYEAQ. The trim removed 4 bases at V and 0 bases at J, leaving 3 bases unmatched. CDR3 in DNA: TGTGCCAGCAGCTCGGGGACAGGGTTGAACACTGAAGCTTTCTTT. This gives the protein CASSSGTGLNTEAFF.

The V call is TRBV3-1 (or the pseudogene TRBV3-2), the J call TRBJ2-1; D not certain. The CDR3 covers 16 residues. Trimming cost V 6 bases and J 6 bases, with 21 bases left between them. From germline, CDR1 is LGHDT and CDR2 YNNKEL (reference sequence). CDR3 nucleotide sequence: TGTGCCAGCAGTCAACCCACGATATTCACACCCAATGAGCAGTTCTTC. This translates into CASSQPTIFTPNEQFF.

The chain is built from TRBV11-2 and TRBJ2-1, with 9 bases lining up with TRBD2. This CDR3 is built from 16 residues. The ends lost 1 base at V and 6 bases at J; junction bases unmatched: 7. Per the germline V gene, CDR1 is SGHAT and CDR2 is FQNNGV. The CDR3 sequence is CASSLVAGGLGNEQFF. In DNA form, the CDR3 reads TGTGCCAGCAGCTTAGTGGCGGGAGGGTTGGGCAATGAGCAGTTCTTC.

This chain links TRBV12-3 or TRBV12-4 with TRBJ1-3; D not certain. The CDR3 covers 11 residues. Between the trimmed V and J ends, which lost 6 bases and 3 bases, there was a span of 3 bases. CDR3 coding DNA: TGTGCCAGCAGCCTTGGAAACACCATATATTTT. It yields the protein CASSLGNTIYF.

The chain links TRBV5-1 to TRBJ2-1; D possibly corresponds to TRBD1 (5 bases). This CDR3 spans 15 amino acids. CDR1 is SGHRS, CDR2 YFSETQ, per germline. V lost 0 bases, J lost 8 bases, and 15 bases lay in between. CDR3 loop: CASSLAPGRVDEQFF. The CDR3 coding sequence is TGCGCCAGCAGCTTGGCCCCGGGCAGGGTAGATGAGCAGTTCTTC.

The rearrangement joins TRBV3-1 (or the pseudogene TRBV3-2) to TRBJ2-3; TRBD2 aligns across 8 bases. From germline, CDR1 is LGHDT and CDR2 YNNKEL (reference sequence). Trimming cost V 0 bases and J 3 bases; bases outside gene matches: 8. The CDR3 length is 17 residues. The CDR3 DNA reads TGTGCCAGCAGCCAAGAGTCTTGGGGGACTAGGACAGATACGCAGTATTTT. This encodes CASSQESWGTRTDTQYF.

This chain connects TRBV6-5 to TRBJ1-2, with a possible D match to TRBD1 (5 bases). V lost 2 bases, J lost 1 base, and 8 bases lay in between. Per the germline V gene, CDR1 is MNHEY and CDR2 is SVGAGI. CDR3 length equals 14 residues. CDR3 in DNA: TGTGCCAGCAGTTACGCGGACATTAACTATGGCTACACCTTC. Translation: CASSYADINYGYTF.

The V call is TRBV15, the J call TRBJ1-6; D possibly corresponds to TRBD1 (5 bases). The CDR3 runs 15 residues. In germline, CDR1 is LNHNV, CDR2 YYDKDF (reference sequence). V dropped 0 bases and J dropped 5 bases, with 8 bases sitting between them. In DNA form, the CDR3 reads TGTGCCACCAGCAGAGATACCAGGGATAATTCACCCCTCCACTTT. Protein: CATSRDTRDNSPLHF.

The chain employs TRBV7-9 and TRBJ2-2; the D is unclear. V gave up 1 base and J gave up 13 bases, with 7 bases separating them. This CDR3 has 11 amino acids. Per the germline V gene, CDR1 is SEHNR and CDR2 is FQNEAQ (reference sequence). DNA for the CDR3: TGTGCCAGCAGCTTAGATCCGAGGCTGTTTTTT. Translation gives CASSLDPRLFF.

The chain couples TRBV5-1 to TRBJ2-2; the match to TRBD2 covers 13 bases. This CDR3 region has 15 residues. The V and J ends lost 3 bases and 8 bases, in that order; junction bases with no gene match: 4. Germline CDR1 SGHRS, CDR2 YFSETQ. CDR3 protein: CASSSLAGGDGELFF. Here the CDR3 DNA reads TGCGCCAGCAGCTCACTAGCGGGAGGGGATGGGGAGCTGTTTTTT.

The CDR3 here is CASSLTGEGKLFF. The CDR3, as DNA: TGCGCCAGCAGCTTGACAGGGGAAGGAAAACTGTTTTTT. The chain employs TRBV5-1 and TRBJ1-4; 7 bases map to TRBD1. V lost 1 base, J lost 10 bases, and 4 bases stayed unmatched. CDR3 length: 13 amino acids. Germline V CDR1 and CDR2: SGHRS, YFSETQ.

This chain links TRBV5-1 with TRBJ2-2, with D perhaps matching TRBD1 (5 bases). CDR3 size: 14 residues. Deletions cut 4 bases from V and 4 bases from J, with 11 bases between. CDR1 and CDR2 (germline): SGHRS, YFSETQ. The chain's CDR3 is CASSLGVTTGELFF. The CDR3 bases are TGCGCCAGCAGCCTAGGGGTGACCACCGGGGAGCTGTTTTTT.

V is TRBV21-1 and J is TRBJ1-1; TRBD1, as called in the table, went unchecked against the DNA. TRBV21-1 has pseudogene status. The CDR3 runs to 14 residues. The chain's CDR3 is CARDPPRPTLEAFF. CDR3 DNA sequence: TGTGCCAGAGATCCCCCCAGGCCAACTCTTGAAGCTTTCTTT.